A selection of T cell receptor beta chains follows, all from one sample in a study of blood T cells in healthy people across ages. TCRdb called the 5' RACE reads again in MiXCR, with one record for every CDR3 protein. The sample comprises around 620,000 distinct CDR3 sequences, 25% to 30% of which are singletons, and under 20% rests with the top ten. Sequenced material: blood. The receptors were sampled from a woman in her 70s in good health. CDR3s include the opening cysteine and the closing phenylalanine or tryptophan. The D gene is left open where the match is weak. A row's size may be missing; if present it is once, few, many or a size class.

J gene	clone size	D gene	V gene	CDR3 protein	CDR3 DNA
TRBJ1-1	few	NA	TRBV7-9	CASLAGLTEAFF	TGTGCCAGCCTGGCGGGCCTTACTGAAGCTTTCTTT
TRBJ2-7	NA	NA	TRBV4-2	CASSLAGATPSEQYF	TGTGCCAGCAGCCTCGCCGGGGCAACCCCCTCCGAGCAGTACTTC
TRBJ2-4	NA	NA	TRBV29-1	CSVDPLPGLAKNIQYF	TGCAGCGTTGATCCCCTTCCGGGATTAGCCAAAAACATTCAGTACTTC
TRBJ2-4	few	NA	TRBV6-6	CASISSGFFQYF	TGTGCCAGCATCTCTAGTGGGTTTTTTCAGTACTTC
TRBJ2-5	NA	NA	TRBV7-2	CASSVGVSETQYF	TGTGCCAGCAGCGTGGGAGTGAGTGAGACCCAGTACTTC
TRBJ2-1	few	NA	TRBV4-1	CASSLYSYNEQFF	TGCGCCAGCAGCCTATACAGTTACAATGAGCAGTTCTTC
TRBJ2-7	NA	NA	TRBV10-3	CAISQDGASVF	TGTGCCATCAGTCAGGACGGGGCGTCGGTCTTC
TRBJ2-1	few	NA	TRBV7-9	CASSLGGGPKQFF	TGTGCCAGCAGCTTAGGTGGGGGGCCAAAGCAGTTCTTC
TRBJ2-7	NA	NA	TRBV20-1	CSARQLGEQYF	TGCAGTGCTCGGCAGCTGGGCGAGCAGTACTTC
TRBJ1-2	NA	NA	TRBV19	CASSIFNGYTF	TGTGCCAGTAGTATTTTCAATGGCTACACCTTC
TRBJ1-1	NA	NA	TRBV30	CAWSLGNTEAFF	TGTGCCTGGAGTTTGGGAAACACTGAAGCTTTCTTT
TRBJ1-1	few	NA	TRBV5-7	CASSRGVQRLSLNTEAFF	TGTGCCAGCAGCCGCGGAGTACAGCGGTTAAGTTTGAACACTGAAGCTTTCTTT
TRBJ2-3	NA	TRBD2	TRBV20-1	CSAQLAGEVDTQYF	TGCAGTGCCCAACTAGCGGGAGAGGTAGATACGCAGTATTTT
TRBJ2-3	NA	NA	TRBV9	CASSPDISDTQYF	TGTGCCAGCAGCCCTGATATATCGGATACGCAGTATTTT
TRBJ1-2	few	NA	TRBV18	CASSPLSTVNYGYTF	TGTGCCAGCTCACCACTTTCGACGGTTAACTATGGCTACACCTTC
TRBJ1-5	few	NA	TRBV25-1	CASSELGRQPQHF	TGTGCCAGCAGTGAATTGGGTAGGCAGCCCCAGCATTTT
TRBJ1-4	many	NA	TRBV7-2	CASSFNEKLFF	TGTGCCAGCAGCTTTAACGAAAAACTGTTTTTT
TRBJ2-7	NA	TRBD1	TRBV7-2	CASSLIGTGHYEQYF	TGTGCCAGCAGCTTAATCGGGACAGGGCACTACGAGCAGTACTTC
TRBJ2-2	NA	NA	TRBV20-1	CSTATGSGELFF	TGCAGTACAGCGACGGGGTCCGGGGAGCTGTTTTTT
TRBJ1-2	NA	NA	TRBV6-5	CASTSSHYGYTF	TGTGCCAGCACCAGTAGTCACTATGGCTACACCTTC
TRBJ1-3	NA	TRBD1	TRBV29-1	CSVSGRGGGQDTIYF	TGCAGCGTGTCCGGCCGAGGGGGCGGACAAGACACCATATATTTT
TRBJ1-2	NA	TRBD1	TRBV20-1	CSARKPGTVDYGYTF	TGCAGTGCTAGAAAACCCGGGACAGTAGACTATGGCTACACCTTC
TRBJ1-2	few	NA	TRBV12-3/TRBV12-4	CASSFLRVLRGGYTF	TGTGCCAGCAGTTTTTTGCGGGTCCTTCGTGGCGGCTACACCTTC
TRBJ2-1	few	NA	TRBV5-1	CASSPGQIYNEQFF	TGCGCCAGCAGCCCGGGACAAATCTACAATGAGCAGTTCTTC